The clone carrying this TCR beta chain was seen only a few times. The antigen is not known. The data derive from a study of T-cell memory formation after mild COVID-19. Study-level background: Clustering of TCRs was largely donor specific. Findings and limits, study-wide: Researchers report contracting CD4+ clones mostly in CM and EM, with CD8+ clones in EMRA. The appearance of some responding clones in pre-infection memory suggested that cross-reactive memory joined.

The germline gives CDR1 SGHAT, CDR2 FQNNGV. The CDR3 length is 19 residues. With 6 bases clipped from V and 1 base from J, the junction kept 12 bases outside the gene matches. 5'RACE primed at constant segments yielded TCR alpha and TCR beta cDNA libraries bearing sample barcodes and UMIs. TCRdb re-called the 5' RACE reads through MiXCR, storing one row per CDR3 protein. The table records roughly 250,000 distinct CDR3 sequences, 16% of them present only once. The specimen sequenced was PBMCs or a T cell subset sorted from them (not recorded which). The chain links TRBV11-2 to TRBJ1-6; 10 positions agree with TRBD1. This receptor was obtained from a man younger than 35 who had mild COVID-19 (a few samples of this study predate the infection). Cell type and time point are not known. CDR3 residues: CASSPRDRGLGSYNSPLHF. CDR3 DNA sequence: TGTGCCAGCAGTCCTCGGGACAGGGGATTAGGTTCCTATAATTCACCCCTCCACTTT.